Given below is one T cell receptor (beta chain) in context. Each CDR3 protein gets one entry after TCRdb re-called the 5' RACE reads with MiXCR. The sample shows around 450,000 distinct CDR3 sequences, more than 20% of them seen only once. This entry is derived from a study of T-cell memory formation after mild COVID-19. Germline V gives CDR1 SGHVS, CDR2 FQNEAQ. With V trimmed by 4 bases and J by 9 bases, 12 bases remained unmatched. CDR3 length: 17 amino acids. This clonotype was sampled from an adult woman who had mild COVID-19 (a few samples of this study predate the infection). Cell type and time point are not known. The V call is TRBV7-8, the J call TRBJ2-1; 13 positions match TRBD2. The material sequenced was PBMCs or a T cell subset sorted from them (not recorded which). In DNA form, the CDR3 reads TGTGCCAGCAGCTCCCCCTTCACTAGCGGGGGGGCGTTTGAGCAGTTCTTC. Translating gives CASSSPFTSGGAFEQFF. The whole variable domain, remainder taken from reference TRBV7-8 and TRBJ2-1, is GAGVSQSPRYKVAKRGQDVALRCDPISGHVSLFWYQQALGQGPEFLTYFQNEAQLDKSGLPSDRFFAERPEGSVSTLKIQRTQQEDSAVYLCASSSPFTSGGAFEQFFGPGTRLTVL.